A selection of T cell receptor beta chains follows, all from one sample in a study of blood T cells in healthy people across ages. TCRdb re-derived calls from the 5' RACE reads in MiXCR, one entry per CDR3 protein. Altogether around 800,000 distinct CDR3 sequences are present, around 62% being singletons, with the ten largest covering 25% to 30%. The sequenced material came from blood. Receptor source: a man aged 30 to 39 in good health. CDR3s leave out the opening cysteine and the closing phenylalanine or tryptophan.

CDR3 | V
SARDPDTSNYGYT | TRBV20-1
ASSPTGGEYTQY | TRBV14
ASSFGGPPYNEQF | TRBV7-8
ASSFAASGGPTMSAQF | TRBV12-3/TRBV12-4
SAKGQEWDEQF | TRBV20-1
ASSRTPGLAGTDTQY | TRBV4-3
ASSSILAGAPGGDTQY | TRBV28
ASSLTGQGRQETQY | TRBV7-3
ASSYQTSGVMKTQY | TRBV6-2/TRBV6-3
ASSPRGTVLTSGQY | TRBV7-2
ASSFAAGTLAYEQY | TRBV12-3/TRBV12-4
ASSQAPGGPTDTQY | TRBV4-3
SARAGGRSTDTQY | TRBV20-1
TSSLVVQGGGPLH | TRBV7-2
ASSQGITGGLIDTQY | TRBV4-3
ASSKAGAGGLQETQY | TRBV21-1
SAITEAGIYEQF | TRBV20-1
ASTLTGRLDEQY | TRBV28
ASSPGGNDEQY | TRBV6-4
SARKADTQY | TRBV20-1
SVGRGGVSYNEQF | TRBV20-1
ASSQENRGPSVETQY | TRBV4-2
SASSGGGFREQF | TRBV20-1